The 9 T cell receptor beta chains in this list originate from one sample, sequenced in a study of CD8+CD57+ T cells in acquired aplastic anemia. Genomic DNA provided the template from which TCR beta VDJ and CDR3 profiles were obtained. MiXCR, run by TCRdb on the reads, gives a single entry per CDR3 protein. The sample records approximately 470,000 distinct CDR3 sequences, roughly 34% being singletons. Individuals selected for sequencing had exhibited CD8+CD57+ cell expansion on flow cytometry. The sequencing input was sorted CD4+, CD8+, or CD8+CD57+ T cells (not recorded which) from PBMCs. Receptors originate from a human donor with aplastic anemia.

This clonotype has at least ten counts. This chain joins TRBV25-1 and TRBJ1-4; D is possibly TRBD1 (5 bases). This CDR3 has 17 amino acids. The ends were cut back, 3 bases at V and 5 bases at J, with 19 bases in the middle. The germline V gene has CDR1 MGHDK and CDR2 SYGVNS. The CDR3 DNA sequence: TGTGCCAGCAGTGAGCCCCCGTTTGGGACGTCGAATGAAAAACTGTTTTTT. Translated: CASSEPPFGTSNEKLFF.

Comment on this clonotype: Given a much more abundant clone one base away, this may be a read error. The chain employs TRBV7-2 and TRBJ1-2; D call uncertain. CDR3 length: 14 residues. Germline V CDR1 and CDR2: SGHTA, FQGNSA. Trimming took off 1 base at V and 2 bases at J, with 8 bases between the two ends. The CDR3 reads CASSLGGRNYGYTF. CDR3 DNA sequence: TGTGCCAGCAGCTTAGGCGGCCGGAACTATGGCTACACCTTC. The full variable domain, rest sourced from reference TRBV7-2 and TRBJ1-2, is GAGVSQSPSNKVTEKGKDVELRCDPISGHTALYWYRQSLGQGLEFLIYFQGNSAPDKSGLPSDRFSAERTGGSVSTLTIQRTQQEDSAVYLCASSLGGRNYGYTFGSGTRLTVV.

The rearrangement joins TRBV19 to TRBJ2-7, with D maybe TRBD2 (5 bases). The ends were cut back, 6 bases at V and 3 bases at J, with 9 bases in the middle. Germline assignment: CDR1 LNHDA and CDR2 SQIVND (reference sequence). The CDR3 is 12 residues long. The CDR3 DNA reads TGTGCCAGTAGCGGGGTTTTCTACGAGCAGTACTTC. Protein sequence: CASSGVFYEQYF.

This clonotype was picked up many times. The rearrangement links TRBV2 to TRBJ2-3; D unresolved. CDR3 length: 15 residues. In germline, CDR1 is SNHLY, CDR2 FYNNEI. The V end lost 7 bases, the J end lost 4 bases, and 18 bases lay between the germline ends. The chain's CDR3 is CASIEQVWLADTQYF. The CDR3 coding sequence is TGTGCCAGCATTGAGCAGGTCTGGCTTGCAGATACGCAGTATTTT.

The sample holds many counts of this clonotype. The CDR3: CSASPGTYATNEKLFF. The CDR3 DNA follows: TGCAGCGCCTCCCCCGGGACGTATGCAACTAATGAAAAACTGTTTTTT. The V call is TRBV29-1, the J call TRBJ1-4; tentatively, D is TRBD1 (5 bases). The CDR3 runs to 16 residues. Germline CDR1 is SQVTM and CDR2 is ANQGSEA. Trimming removed 7 bases from V and 0 bases from J, with 18 bases in between. The full variable domain, its missing parts supplied by reference TRBV29-1 and TRBJ1-4, is SAVISQKPSRDICQRGTSLTIQCQVDSQVTMMFWYRQQPGQSLTLIATANQGSEATYESGFVIDKFPISRPNLTFSTLTVSNMSPEDSSIYLCSASPGTYATNEKLFFGSGTQLSVL.

The chain employs TRBV20-1 and TRBJ1-1; 10 nucleotides line up with TRBD1. The CDR3 runs to 13 residues. Looked up from germline, CDR1 is DFQATT and CDR2 is SNEGSKA (reference sequence). V was clipped by 5 bases and J by 4 bases; unmatched bases: 4. CDR3 nucleotide sequence: TGCAGTGCTGCGGACAGGGGGTTCACTGAAGCTTTCTTT. Residues: CSAADRGFTEAFF.

The V and J genes are TRBV11-2 and TRBJ1-1; tentatively, D is TRBD1 (5 bases). Germline values: CDR1 SGHAT, CDR2 FQNNGV. The CDR3 spans 14 residues. V lost 2 bases to trimming and J lost 6 bases, with 13 bases between them. CDR3 region: CASSLKGLVAEAFF. CDR3 in DNA: TGTGCCAGCAGCTTAAAGGGGCTCGTCGCTGAAGCTTTCTTT.

This clonotype was detected only a few times. V and J are TRBV18 and TRBJ1-2; TRBD1 aligns across 10 bases. J was trimmed by 2 bases and V by 2 bases; bases with no gene match: 2. Per the germline V gene, CDR1 is KGHSH and CDR2 is LQKENI. The length of the CDR3 is 15 residues. CDR3 residues: CASSPGGQGNYGYTF. For the CDR3, the DNA is TGTGCCAGCTCACCAGGGGGACAGGGGAACTATGGCTACACCTTC. The whole variable domain, remainder taken from reference TRBV18 and TRBJ1-2, is NAGVMQNPRHLVRRRGQEARLRCSPMKGHSHVYWYRQLPEEGLKFMVYLQKENIIDESGMPKERFSAEFPKEGPSILRIQQVVRGDSAAYFCASSPGGQGNYGYTFGSGTRLTVV.

In regard to this clonotype: A clone one base away is much larger, so this may be a read error. The genes are TRBV10-1 and TRBJ2-7, with TRBD1 as a possible D gene (6 bases). This CDR3 is 14 amino acids long. The germline gives CDR1 WNHNN, CDR2 SYGVQD (reference sequence). Trimming cost V 8 bases and J 7 bases, with 21 bases left between them. CDR3 sequence reads: CASLSSGQNNEQYF. DNA for the CDR3: TGCGCCAGCCTTTCGTCGGGACAAAACAATGAGCAGTACTTC.